Each of the 21 T cell receptor beta chains below was sequenced from the same sample in a study of T cell changes during pregnancy in multiple sclerosis (dated by TCRdb to about 2019). Library preparation employed the immunoSEQ multiplex PCR assay. TCRdb obtained this table from immuneACCESS and retained in-frame rearrangements with V and J assigned. These tables miss some clones; where compared with another copy, unresolved V genes account for less than half of the shortfall, and the remainder is unexplained. The sample records about 40,000 clones, about 94% of which are singletons. The ten most abundant clones make up 1.5% to 2% of the sample. The sequencing here drew on peripheral blood, taken in the third trimester of pregnancy. These receptor sequences come from a female donor with multiple sclerosis, enrolled in a pregnancy study.

The chain uses TRBV29-1 and TRBJ1-1; possibly TRBD1 for D (5 bases). Germline lookup yields CDR1 SQVTM and CDR2 ANQGSEA. The CDR3 is made up of 13 amino acids. V was cut by 2 bases and J by 6 bases, with 13 bases left in between. Here the CDR3 DNA reads TGCAGCGTTGAAAGAAGGTTCAGGGCTGAAGCTTTCTTT. The encoded protein is CSVERRFRAEAFF.

The CDR3 coding sequence is TGTGCCAGCAGTGAATACCTTGGGGACAGGGGGCAAGGCTACACCTTC. Its protein is CASSEYLGDRGQGYTF. The chain recombines TRBV25-1 with TRBJ1-2; 12 bases are a match to TRBD1. V dropped 0 bases and J dropped 8; count of bases not matched to a gene: 7. Germline V lookup: CDR1 MGHDK, CDR2 SYGVNS. This CDR3 has 16 amino acids.

The chain links TRBV6-5 to TRBJ1-1, with a possible D match to TRBD1 (5 bases). The germline CDR1 and CDR2 sequences are MNHEY and SVGAGI. V was clipped by 2 bases and J by 1 base, with 11 bases between them. The CDR3 is made up of 15 amino acids. CDR3 in amino acids: CASSYQLTGNTEAFF. The CDR3 bases are TGTGCCAGCAGTTACCAATTAACAGGGAACACTGAAGCTTTCTTT.

The chain couples TRBV11-2 to TRBJ2-2; 8 positions match TRBD2. This CDR3 is 18 amino acids long. The germline gives CDR1 SGHAT, CDR2 FQNNGV. Losses at the gene ends were 3 bases for V and 6 bases for J; bases not matched to a gene: 15. This chain's CDR3 is CASSFWLAGLDSPGELFF. DNA for the CDR3: TGTGCCAGCAGCTTTTGGCTTGCGGGACTAGATTCTCCCGGGGAGCTGTTTTTT.

This sequence joins TRBV28 and TRBJ2-6, with a possible D match to TRBD1 (6 bases). The CDR3 loop spans 14 amino acids. The V end was cut by 7 bases, the J end by 2 bases, with 9 bases between. The V gene's germline CDR1 is MDHEN and CDR2 SYDVKM. Written as DNA, the CDR3 is TGTGCCAGCAAGTGGGGGCCTGGGGCCAACGTCCTGACTTTC. Translation: CASKWGPGANVLTF.

The rearrangement joins TRBV19 to TRBJ1-1; maybe TRBD1 (6 bases). Trimming cost V 2 bases and J 5 bases, with 15 bases left between them. The germline gives CDR1 LNHDA, CDR2 SQIVND (reference sequence). This CDR3 has 15 residues. Written as DNA, the CDR3 is TGTGCCAGTAGTATATGGGGGCGGCAGCAGACTGAAGCTTTCTTT. It codes for CASSIWGRQQTEAFF.

This chain links TRBV2 with TRBJ1-2, with D maybe TRBD1 (6 bases). The CDR3 consists of 14 residues. Per the germline V gene, CDR1 is SNHLY and CDR2 is FYNNEI. Trimming removed 2 bases at V and 4 bases at J, with 11 bases between. CDR3 sequence: CASSERGGSYGYTF. CDR3 sequence (DNA): TGTGCCAGCAGTGAAAGGGGGGGAAGCTATGGCTACACCTTC.

The V call is TRBV7-2, the J call TRBJ2-2; 7 nucleotides align to TRBD1. The CDR3 has 16 amino acids. V trimming: 5 bases; J trimming: 6 bases; junction bases outside the gene matches: 12. CDR1 and CDR2 (germline): SGHTA, FQGNSA. For the CDR3, the DNA is TGTGCCAGCAGCATACAACAGGGGAAGAGAGCCGGGGAGCTGTTTTTT. This sequence encodes CASSIQQGKRAGELFF.

The rearrangement uses TRBV5-1 and TRBJ2-1; possible D gene TRBD2, 5 bases. CDR1 is SGHRS, CDR2 YFSETQ, per germline. The CDR3 length is 15 residues. Trimming removed 3 bases at V and 2 bases at J, with 12 bases between. CDR3 amino acids: CASSSAWETYNEQFF. The CDR3 DNA reads as TGCGCCAGCAGCTCAGCGTGGGAGACCTACAATGAGCAGTTCTTC.

This sequence joins TRBV6-5 and TRBJ2-3; 9 bases line up with TRBD2. The germline gives CDR1 MNHEY, CDR2 SVGAGI. The CDR3 loop spans 15 amino acids. V gave up 1 base and J gave up 6 bases; unmatched junction bases: 5. CDR3 nucleotides: TGTGCCAGCAGTTACTTCGCGGGAGGGTCGGATACGCAGTATTTT. It yields the protein CASSYFAGGSDTQYF.

The chain carries TRBV28 and TRBJ2-5, with TRBD1 identical over 10 bases. This CDR3 spans 15 amino acids. From germline, CDR1 is MDHEN and CDR2 SYDVKM. V lost 3 bases, J lost 2 bases, and 3 bases stayed unmatched. The DNA for the CDR3 is TGTGCCAGCAGTTTCGGGGACAGGGGACAAGAGACCCAGTACTTC. It translates to CASSFGDRGQETQYF.

The chain uses TRBV28 and TRBJ2-3, with 12 bases that match TRBD2. Germline values: CDR1 MDHEN, CDR2 SYDVKM. The V segment lost 6 bases and the J segment 3 bases; nucleotides outside the gene matches: 4. The CDR3 is 15 amino acids. In DNA form, the CDR3 reads TGTGCCAGCAGAAGTACTAGCGGGAGGACAGATACGCAGTATTTT. Protein product: CASRSTSGRTDTQYF.

The genes are TRBV27 and TRBJ1-5; perhaps TRBD1 as D (5 bases). CDR1 and CDR2 from the germline V gene are MNHEY and SMNVEV (reference sequence). This CDR3 is built from 13 residues. The V gene lost 2 bases and the J gene lost 4 bases, with 6 bases spanning the gap. The CDR3 loop reads CASSLKGNQPQHF. The CDR3 bases are TGTGCCAGCAGTTTAAAGGGGAATCAGCCCCAGCATTTT.

This sequence joins TRBV5-1 and TRBJ1-3; possible D gene TRBD1, 5 bases. V was pared by 4 bases and J by 4 bases, with 12 bases between. This CDR3 comprises 14 residues. Germline CDR1 is SGHRS and CDR2 is YFSETQ. Here the CDR3 reads CASSVQGYGNTIYF. The CDR3 nucleotides read TGCGCCAGCAGCGTGCAGGGATACGGAAACACCATATATTTT. Filled out from reference TRBV5-1 and TRBJ1-3, the complete variable domain reads KAGVTQTPRYLIKTRGQQVTLSCSPISGHRSVSWYQQTPGQGLQFLFEYFSETQRNKGNFPGRFSGRQFSNSRSEMNVSTLELGDSALYLCASSVQGYGNTIYFGEGSWLTVV.

V is TRBV6-1 and J is TRBJ2-1, with TRBD2 matching over 9 bases. CDR1 is MNHNS, CDR2 SASEGT, per germline. The CDR3 runs to 16 residues. J gave up 4 bases and V 4 bases, and 8 bases lay outside the gene matches. Here the CDR3 DNA reads TGTGCCAGCAGTGTGTTAGTAGCGGGAGATTACAATGAGCAGTTCTTC. It codes for CASSVLVAGDYNEQFF.

This clone has a single count. The chain employs TRBV6-1 and TRBJ2-3, with 7 bases that match TRBD2. CDR3 length: 13 residues. Germline CDR1 is MNHNS and CDR2 is SASEGT. V trimming: 6 bases; J trimming: 2 bases; junction bases outside the gene matches: 2. The CDR3 coding sequence is TGTGCCAGCAGACTAGCGCCCACAGATACGCAGTATTTT. Translated: CASRLAPTDTQYF.

The chain recombines TRBV15 with TRBJ1-1; perhaps TRBD1 as D (5 bases). Germline-derived CDR1 and CDR2 are LNHNV and YYDKDF (reference sequence). This CDR3 has 17 residues. Trimming left V 1 base short and J 0 bases short, with 15 bases between. CDR3 residues: CATSRGGGHGMNTEAFF. In DNA, the CDR3 is TGTGCCACCAGCAGAGGAGGTGGACACGGCATGAACACTGAAGCTTTCTTT.

This chain uses TRBV10-3 with TRBJ1-1; D perhaps matches TRBD1 (5 bases). Germline V gene lookup returns CDR1 ENHRY and CDR2 SYGVKD. V was trimmed by 6 bases and J by 4 bases, leaving 12 bases between them. The CDR3 is 13 amino acids. As DNA, the CDR3 is TGTGCCATCAGCGCAGGGCCGGGCACTGAAGCTTTCTTT. Its protein is CAISAGPGTEAFF.

The rearrangement uses TRBV30 and TRBJ1-2; perhaps TRBD1 as D (6 bases). Trimming pared 4 bases from V and 1 base from J, leaving 13 bases between. The CDR3 has 14 residues. The germline CDR1 and CDR2 sequences are GTSNPN and SVGIG (reference sequence). The CDR3 coding sequence is TGTGCCTGGAATCTGGGGGCGAATAACTATGGCTACACCTTC. Translating it yields CAWNLGANNYGYTF.

The V and J genes are TRBV4-3 and TRBJ2-1, with D possibly matching TRBD1 (5 bases). Per the germline V gene, CDR1 is LGHNA and CDR2 is YSLEER. V was clipped by 3 bases and J by 1 base, with 22 bases between them. The CDR3 runs to 19 residues. The CDR3 sequence: CASSQQPKGSAYSYNEQFF. In DNA, the CDR3 is TGCGCCAGCAGCCAGCAACCGAAGGGGTCCGCCTATTCCTACAATGAGCAGTTCTTC.

CDR3 amino acids: CAWRQGRGYEQYF. DNA for the CDR3: TGTGCCTGGAGGCAGGGGAGAGGCTACGAGCAGTACTTC. The chain is built from TRBV30 and TRBJ2-7; D is perhaps TRBD1 (6 bases). Deletions cut 3 bases from V and 3 bases from J, with 12 bases between. Germline CDR1 and CDR2: GTSNPN and SVGIG (reference sequence). The CDR3 loop spans 13 amino acids.